The sequence of this TCR beta chain was determined in a study of shared clonotypes between healthy human individuals (dated by TCRdb to the early 2020s). About the study as a whole: The cohort included a few men and a couple of women between 18 and 49 years of age. Per donor, leukapheresis produced somewhere between about 0.9 and 9.5 billion PBMCs. Blood TCR repertoires of about five healthy adults were deeply sequenced to estimate repertoire size and the extent of clonotype sharing between individuals. Per donor, three plates each were used for CD4 naive and CD4 memory, two for CD8 naive, and one for CD8 memory. Libraries were prepared and TCR repertoires were sequenced by different laboratories using diverse techniques, in order to increase sequencing depth and limit assay-specific biases.

Using the deep immunoSEQ assay, multiplex PCR amplified TCR CDR3 regions from genomic DNA. Extracted genomic DNA from each cell subset was distributed evenly across all wells of several immunoSEQ 96-well plates, and each plate was treated as a replicate. For sorted subsets, around 0.2 ug of genomic DNA, equivalent to roughly 30,000 T cell genomes, went into each replicate PCR. Purified libraries were quantified with a Qubit 3.0 fluorometer, sized on a Bioanalyzer 2100, and re-quantified with the KAPA Library Quantification kit. Every immunoSEQ 96-well plate was sequenced on a separate single-read 150-cycle Illumina NextSeq 550 flow cell. In the source study's methods: Because the immunoSEQ output held only junctional sequences and lacked quality scores, the filtering could not match the filtering applied to full-length reads. To assign V/J genes and CDR3, sequences were annotated against IMGT germline references using PyIR, a Python wrapper for IgBLAST v1.9. Reads were filtered out if the reads had weak V/J assignments (E-value above 1e-6), no CDR3, stop codons, out-of-frame junctions, or ambiguous translated residues. A V3J clonotype was defined by an identical inferred V gene, J gene, and CDR3 amino acid sequence. The percentage overlap between two repertoires was calculated by dividing the number of shared unique clonotypes by the size of the smaller repertoire. Repertoire richness was assessed with RTK rarefaction, the Chao1 estimator, and Recon v2.1 estimates of unobserved clonotypes. OLGA was used to compute generation probabilities for all TCRbeta clonotypes that the gDNA method yielded from several donors. TCRdb holds this immuneACCESS table with in-frame rearrangements only. Some clones are missing; in checked studies, unresolved V genes explain under half, and the rest has no known cause. From that table come the V and J calls and clone size; the DNA was used to work out D and trimming. A total of fewer than 2.5 million clones appear in this sample, roughly 93% of them only once. The ten most abundant clones make up 0.35% to 0.45% of the sample.

This clone was picked up one time. What antigen it recognizes has not been identified. The input lacks base qualities; no much larger clone sits a single base away. Based on the germline V gene (reference sequence), the CDR1 and CDR2 sequences are LNHDA and SQIVND. Trimmed from V: 4 bases; trimmed from J: 10 bases; junction bases lacking a gene match: 14. There are 15 amino acids in the CDR3, from cysteine to phenylalanine inclusive. The CDR3 DNA has 45 bases and is translated from base 1. Overall study results and their limits: The genetic and exposure-history diversity represented was limited by the small number of donors. Pairwise subsampling indicated that sequencing depth was expected to affect the degree of clonotype sharing among donors. Rarefaction of sorted-subset datasets indicated incomplete sequencing despite the large sequencing depth. Sampling was restricted to blood, and TCR repertoires in tissues likely differ from the TCR repertoires found in blood. About 4.5% of naive CD4, 3.5% of naive CD8, 2.3% of memory CD4, and around 0.42% of memory CD8 clonotypes were shared across a few donors. Naive subsets generally had larger estimated clonotype richness than memory subsets did. Compared with non-shared clonotypes, the clonotypes found in all four sorted-subset donors had higher generation probabilities.

The donors were healthy, HIV-negative adults with no recently reported acute infections or vaccinations. All donors were Caucasian adults living in Nashville, Tennessee, USA. CD4+ T cells were enriched by magnetic negative selection, after which naive cells were positively selected on CD45RA and the negative fraction was taken as the memory subset. Blood was obtained by leukapheresis, after which PBMCs were separated by Ficoll-Histopaque density gradient centrifugation and cryopreserved in liquid nitrogen vapor phase. Analytical flow cytometry was used to check the purity and quantity of every magnetically sorted T cell population. Genomic DNA was isolated from each sorted fraction and quantified by UV absorbance on a Nanodrop 2000c.

This receptor was taken from a man in his late teens or twenties in good health. Some clones in this sample may be carry-over from other donors' samples. The chain uses TRBV19 and TRBJ2-3; 7 of the junction bases match TRBD2. The specimen was naive CD4+ T cells from PBMCs. Sample cell subset or site, as interpreted from the label and publication: CD45RA+ positively selected. The CDR3 sequence is CASSTVILAKGAQYF. The DNA reads TGTGCCAGTAGTACGGTCATACTAGCGAAAGGTGCGCAGTATTTT.